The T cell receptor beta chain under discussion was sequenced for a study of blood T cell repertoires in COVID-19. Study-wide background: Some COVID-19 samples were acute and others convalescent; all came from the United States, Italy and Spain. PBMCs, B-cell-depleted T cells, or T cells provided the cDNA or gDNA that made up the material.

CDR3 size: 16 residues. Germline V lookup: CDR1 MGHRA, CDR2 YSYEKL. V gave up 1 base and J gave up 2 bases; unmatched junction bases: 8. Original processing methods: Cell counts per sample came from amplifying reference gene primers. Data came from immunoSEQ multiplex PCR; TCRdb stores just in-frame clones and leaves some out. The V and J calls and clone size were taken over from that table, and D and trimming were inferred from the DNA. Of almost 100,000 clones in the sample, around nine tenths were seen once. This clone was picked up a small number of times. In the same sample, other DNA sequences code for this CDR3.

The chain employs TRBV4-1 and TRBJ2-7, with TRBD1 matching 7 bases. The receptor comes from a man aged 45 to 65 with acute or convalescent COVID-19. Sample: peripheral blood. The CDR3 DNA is TGCGCCAGCAGCCAAGCTCTGGCAGGGGGTACCTACGAGCAGTACTTC. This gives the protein CASSQALAGGTYEQYF.